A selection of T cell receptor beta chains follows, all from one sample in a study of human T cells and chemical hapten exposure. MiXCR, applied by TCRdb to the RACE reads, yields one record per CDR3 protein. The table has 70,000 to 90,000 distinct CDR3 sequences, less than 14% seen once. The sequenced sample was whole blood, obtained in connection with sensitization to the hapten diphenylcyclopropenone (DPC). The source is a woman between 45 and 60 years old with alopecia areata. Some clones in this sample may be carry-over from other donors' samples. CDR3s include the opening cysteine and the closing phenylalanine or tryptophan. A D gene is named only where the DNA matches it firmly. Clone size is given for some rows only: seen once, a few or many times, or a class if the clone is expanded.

CASSLSPLAPNNEQFF | TGTGCCAGCAGCTTATCCCCCCTAGCGCCCAACAATGAGCAGTTCTTC | TRBJ2-1 | TRBV7-6 | NA | many
CATSGYSYNEQFF | TGTGCCACCAGTGGGTACTCCTACAATGAGCAGTTCTTC | TRBJ2-1 | TRBV24-1 | NA | many
CASSGDRKGNQPQHF | TGTGCCAGCAGCGGGGACAGGAAAGGCAATCAGCCCCAGCATTTT | TRBJ1-5 | TRBV27 | TRBD1 | few
CSAPGQGAIQLFF | TGCAGTGCTCCAGGACAGGGGGCGATTCAACTGTTTTTT | TRBJ1-4 | TRBV20-1 | TRBD1 | few
CASSSGTGKNIQYF | TGTGCCAGCAGTTCCGGGACAGGGAAAAACATTCAGTACTTC | TRBJ2-4 | TRBV7-3 | TRBD1 | many
CATSDPRDYFNEQFF | TGTGCCACCAGTGATCCCCGGGACTACTTTAATGAGCAGTTCTTC | TRBJ2-1 | TRBV24-1 | TRBD2 | few
CASSLAGELLRQPQHF | TGTGCCAGCAGCTTGGCAGGGGAGCTACTCCGGCAGCCCCAGCATTTT | TRBJ1-5 | TRBV12-3/TRBV12-4 | NA | NA
CAISEGLAGSNEQFF | TGTGCCATCAGTGAAGGACTAGCGGGTAGCAATGAGCAGTTCTTC | TRBJ2-1 | TRBV10-3 | TRBD2 | few
CASSHRGVSYNEQFF | TGTGCCAGCAGCCATCGGGGAGTCTCCTACAATGAGCAGTTCTTC | TRBJ2-1 | TRBV11-3 | NA | NA
CASSTGLYQETQYF | TGCGCCAGCAGCACAGGACTATACCAAGAGACCCAGTACTTC | TRBJ2-5 | TRBV5-1 | NA | few
CASSPPSRAHEQYF | TGTGCCAGCTCACCACCGAGCAGGGCCCACGAGCAGTACTTC | TRBJ2-7 | TRBV18 | NA | many
CATSDSGYNEQFF | TGTGCCACCAGTGATTCCGGATACAATGAGCAGTTCTTC | TRBJ2-1 | TRBV24-1 | NA | NA
CASSRQAGGIYEQYF | TGTGCCAGCAGCCGCCAGGCGGGAGGAATCTACGAGCAGTACTTC | TRBJ2-7 | TRBV11-2 | TRBD2 | NA
CASSLQGPGELFF | TGTGCCAGCAGTTTACAGGGGCCCGGGGAGCTGTTTTTT | TRBJ2-2 | TRBV28 | NA | few
CASSPTGTVQETQYF | TGTGCCAGCAGCCCAACCGGGACTGTCCAAGAGACCCAGTACTTC | TRBJ2-5 | TRBV7-9 | NA | few
CASSQGGNSPLHF | TGTGCCAGCAGCCAAGGGGGGAATTCACCCCTCCACTTT | TRBJ1-6 | TRBV3-1 | NA | many
CASSPPGGLTEAFF | TGTGCCAGCTCACCACCGGGGGGCCTCACTGAAGCTTTCTTT | TRBJ1-1 | TRBV18 | NA | few
CSVEVGGTDTQYF | TGCAGCGTTGAGGTCGGGGGCACAGATACGCAGTATTTT | TRBJ2-3 | TRBV29-1 | NA | NA
CASSHTRSGPQHF | TGTGCCAGCAGTCACACACGTAGCGGGCCCCAGCATTTT | TRBJ1-5 | TRBV28 | NA | few
CASSLRGYKNIQYF | TGTGCCAGCAGTCTCCGGGGGTACAAAAACATTCAGTACTTC | TRBJ2-4 | TRBV27 | NA | many
CASSDTITDTQYF | TGTGCCAGCAGTGATACCATCACAGATACGCAGTATTTT | TRBJ2-3 | TRBV2 | NA | many
CASKTGVYGYTF | TGTGCCAGTAAAACAGGGGTGTATGGCTACACCTTC | TRBJ1-2 | TRBV19 | TRBD1 | NA
CASSQGLPGAYNEQFF | TGTGCCAGCAGCCAAGGCCTCCCCGGGGCCTACAATGAGCAGTTCTTC | TRBJ2-1 | TRBV3-1 | NA | few
CASSSRGGQYF | TGTGCCAGCAGCTCCCGAGGGGGCCAGTACTTC | TRBJ2-5 | TRBV7-2 | NA | NA
CATSGLVNTDTQYF | TGTGCCACCAGTGGGCTAGTCAACACAGATACGCAGTATTTT | TRBJ2-3 | TRBV24-1 | NA | many
CASSQDGGSGRLLYNEQFF | TGTGCCAGCAGCCAAGATGGAGGTAGCGGGAGGCTCCTTTACAATGAGCAGTTCTTC | TRBJ2-1 | TRBV3-1 | TRBD2 | many
CASRPGQGRSYEQYF | TGTGCCAGCAGACCCGGACAGGGACGCTCCTACGAGCAGTACTTC | TRBJ2-7 | TRBV6-5 | TRBD1 | NA